At least ten counts were recorded for the clone carrying this TCR beta chain. Its cognate antigen is unknown. The data stem from a study of blood T cells in healthy people across ages. General observations from the study: It was the long-lived donors that had more naive CD4+ cells and higher diversity than aged donors.

Through a sample-barcoded 5' primer and a J-beta primer mix, a second PCR was run for 7 to 11 cycles. Carrying 12 random nucleotides, a template-switch adaptor labeled each individual cDNA molecule. TCRdb processed the 5' RACE reads anew with MiXCR; each CDR3 protein has one entry. Of some 1.8 million distinct CDR3 sequences listed, approximately 39% are singletons. Caucasian, healthy and from Russia, the donors were aged between about 6 and 90. The sequence derives from a human donor in good health. Sequenced input: blood.

CDR3 in amino acids: CASSQWVSGANVLTF. CDR3 nucleotide sequence: TGTGCCAGCAGCCAGTGGGTCTCTGGGGCCAACGTCCTGACTTTC. The chain employs TRBV7-9 and TRBJ2-6, with unresolved D. This CDR3 has 15 residues. Per the germline V gene, CDR1 is SEHNR and CDR2 is FQNEAQ (reference sequence). The germline V and J ends were trimmed by 5 bases and 0 bases, with 8 bases remaining between them.